Following are 17 T cell receptor beta chains from one sample sequenced in a study of blood T cell repertoires in COVID-19. The protocol was immunoSEQ multiplex PCR, while the TCRdb copy is restricted to in-frame clones and leaves out a portion. The profile shows 150,000 or so clones, 81% of them singletons. The specimen sequenced was peripheral blood. These receptor sequences come from a human donor in a cohort sampled during active COVID-19.

The chain links TRBV30 to TRBJ1-5; D not certain. V was clipped by 1 base and J by 0 bases, with 7 bases between them. Germline V gene data show CDR1 as GTSNPN and CDR2 as SVGIG (reference sequence). This CDR3 is built from 14 residues. CDR3 loop: CAWSGDTSNQPQHF. DNA for the CDR3: TGTGCCTGGAGTGGAGATACTAGCAATCAGCCCCAGCATTTT.

V is TRBV5-8 and J is TRBJ1-3, with TRBD1 matching over 8 bases. V shed 0 bases, J shed 4 bases, and the junction held 3 bases outside the gene matches. From germline, CDR1 is SGHTS and CDR2 YDEGEE. The CDR3 extends over 15 amino acids. CDR3 sequence reads: CASSLAGGAGNTIYF. CDR3 nucleotide sequence: TGTGCCAGCAGCTTGGCAGGGGGCGCGGGAAACACCATATATTTT.

The chain joins TRBV27 to TRBJ2-4; D may be TRBD2 (6 bases). Germline-derived CDR1 and CDR2 are MNHEY and SMNVEV (reference sequence). V was cut by 5 bases and J by 1 base, with 21 bases left in between. This CDR3 spans 18 amino acids. CDR3: CASSIRDSPPGAKNIQYF. DNA of the CDR3: TGTGCCAGCAGTATAAGGGACTCCCCCCCGGGCGCCAAAAACATTCAGTACTTC.

The chain links TRBV5-1 to TRBJ2-1; TRBD1 matches 7 bases. Germline CDR1 is SGHRS and CDR2 is YFSETQ. Germline trimming cut 4 bases from V and 9 bases from J; bases unmatched to any gene: 10. There are 14 residues in the CDR3. CDR3 sequence: CASSHTPGGSEQFF. In DNA form, the CDR3 reads TGCGCCAGCAGCCACACACCAGGGGGTTCTGAGCAGTTCTTC. The whole variable domain, filled in from reference TRBV5-1 and TRBJ2-1, reads KAGVTQTPRYLIKTRGQQVTLSCSPISGHRSVSWYQQTPGQGLQFLFEYFSETQRNKGNFPGRFSGRQFSNSRSEMNVSTLELGDSALYLCASSHTPGGSEQFFGPGTRLTVL.

The gene calls are TRBV5-5 and TRBJ1-4; the match to TRBD1 covers 11 bases. Per germline, CDR1 SGHKS and CDR2 YYEKEE (reference sequence). The CDR3 loop spans 16 amino acids. With 6 bases clipped from V and 6 bases from J, the junction kept 10 bases outside the gene matches. This CDR3 is CASIPSPGQGDEKLFF. The CDR3 DNA reads as TGTGCCAGCATCCCCAGCCCGGGACAGGGGGATGAAAAACTGTTTTTT.

V is TRBV5-4 and J is TRBJ2-7; D perhaps matches TRBD1 (5 bases). This CDR3 region has 14 residues. V was trimmed by 1 base and J by 1 base, leaving 9 bases between them. Germline CDR1 is SGHNT and CDR2 is YYREEE (reference sequence). The CDR3 DNA is TGTGCCAGCAGCTTGTTTACAGGATCCTACGAGCAGTACTTC. It translates to CASSLFTGSYEQYF.

The chain links TRBV30 to TRBJ2-7; TRBD2 matches 11 bases. CDR3 length equals 16 residues. Germline V gene data show CDR1 as GTSNPN and CDR2 as SVGIG (reference sequence). The V gene end was trimmed by 4 bases and the J gene end by 7 bases; junction bases not matched to a gene: 15. Here the CDR3 DNA reads TGTGCCTGGACCCCGGGGGCTAGCGGGAGGAAAAATGAGCAGTACTTC. Amino acids: CAWTPGASGRKNEQYF.

The sample holds a few counts of this clone. The V and J genes are TRBV21-1 and TRBJ1-2; the table's D call TRBD1 went unverified against the DNA. TRBV21-1 is deemed a pseudogene. The CDR3 is 12 amino acids. In DNA form, the CDR3 reads TGTGCCAGCAGCACTGGCAGGGCTTCCTACACCTTC. Its protein is CASSTGRASYTF.

V is TRBV30 and J is TRBJ1-1; D is ambiguous. With 4 bases removed from V and 4 bases from J, the gap between germline ends came to 10 bases. The CDR3 runs 12 residues. Germline V gene lookup returns CDR1 GTSNPN and CDR2 SVGIG (reference sequence). The CDR3 DNA follows: TGTGCCTGGATGATAGGAGCCACTGAAGCTTTCTTT. This codes for CAWMIGATEAFF.

This clone was observed a few times. The gene calls are TRBV4-3 and TRBJ2-7; D is uncertain. The V end lost 1 base, the J end lost 6 bases, and 10 bases lay between the germline ends. Germline assignment: CDR1 LGHNA and CDR2 YSLEER. This CDR3 is built from 13 residues. CDR3 in DNA: TGCGCCAGCAGCCAAGGCAGGTCGGCCGAGCAGTACTTC. Translated, it gives CASSQGRSAEQYF.

V and J are TRBV5-1 and TRBJ1-2; D unclear. Germline values: CDR1 SGHRS, CDR2 YFSETQ. The CDR3 loop spans 15 amino acids. V was trimmed by 4 bases and J by 6 bases, leaving 19 bases between them. In nucleotides, the CDR3 is TGCGCCAGCAGCCGCACACCGGGAGCAACCAATGGCTACACCTTC. Its translation: CASSRTPGATNGYTF.

The J gene is TRBJ2-5, the V gene TRBV4-2; 11 bases agree with TRBD1. Looked up from germline, CDR1 is LGHNA and CDR2 is YNFKEQ. V trimming: 4 bases; J trimming: 4 bases; junction bases outside the gene matches: 2. This CDR3 has 14 amino acids. CDR3 amino acids: CASSPGQGAETQYF. The DNA for the CDR3 is TGTGCCAGCAGCCCTGGACAGGGGGCAGAGACCCAGTACTTC.

The V gene is TRBV28, the J gene TRBJ2-7; D gene uncertain. In germline, CDR1 is MDHEN, CDR2 SYDVKM. CDR3 length: 12 residues. V was pared by 5 bases and J by 3 bases, with 8 bases between. CDR3 DNA: TGTGCCAGCAGTGAACATATCTACGAGCAGTACTTC. Encoded protein: CASSEHIYEQYF.

This clone appeared a few times. The chain links TRBV10-1 to TRBJ2-3; D is uncertain. This CDR3 spans 13 amino acids. CDR1 is WNHNN and CDR2 is SYGVQD in the germline V gene (reference sequence). Trimming took 4 bases from V and 6 from J, leaving 11 bases between them. CDR3 in amino acids: CASSATGPDTQYF. The CDR3 DNA reads TGCGCCAGCAGTGCTACGGGTCCCGATACGCAGTATTTT.

J is TRBJ1-5 and V is TRBV7-2; D unresolved. This CDR3 comprises 14 residues. CDR1 and CDR2 from the germline V gene are SGHTA and FQGNSA. V lost 6 bases to trimming and J lost 0 bases, with 9 bases between them. The CDR3 nucleotides read TGTGCCAGCAGGGATAACTATAGCAATCAGCCCCAGCATTTT. Its protein is CASRDNYSNQPQHF.

The genes are TRBV7-9 and TRBJ1-1; 11 bases match TRBD1. Trimming removed 3 bases from V and 1 base from J; junction bases left unmatched: 4. The CDR3 contains 16 residues. In germline, CDR1 is SEHNR, CDR2 FQNEAQ (reference sequence). The CDR3 region is CASSFGTGGTNTEAFF. The CDR3 bases are TGTGCCAGCAGCTTCGGGACAGGGGGGACGAACACTGAAGCTTTCTTT.

This clone was detected only a few times. This chain uses TRBV18 with TRBJ1-5, with D maybe TRBD1 (6 bases). This CDR3 comprises 14 residues. Trimming took 1 base from V and 3 from J, leaving 7 bases between them. In germline, CDR1 is KGHSH, CDR2 LQKENI. The CDR3 here is CASSPQGVNQPQHF. As DNA, the CDR3 is TGTGCCAGCTCACCACAGGGGGTCAATCAGCCCCAGCATTTT.